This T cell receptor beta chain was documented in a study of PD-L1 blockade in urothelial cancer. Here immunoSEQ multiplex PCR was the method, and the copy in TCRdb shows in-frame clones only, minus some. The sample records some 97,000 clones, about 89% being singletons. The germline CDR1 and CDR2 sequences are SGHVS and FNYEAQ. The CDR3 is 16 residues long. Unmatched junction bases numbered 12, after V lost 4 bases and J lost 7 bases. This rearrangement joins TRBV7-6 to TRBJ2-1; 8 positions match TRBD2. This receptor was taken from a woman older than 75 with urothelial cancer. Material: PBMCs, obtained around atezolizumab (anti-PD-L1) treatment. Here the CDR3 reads CASSSSGLVGWNEQFF. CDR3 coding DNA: TGTGCCAGCAGCTCTTCGGGACTAGTGGGGTGGAATGAGCAGTTCTTC.